What follows are 17 T cell receptor beta chains derived from one specimen sequenced in a study of cytomegalovirus exposure and HLA in healthy donors. PCR amplification relied on 60 Vbeta primers (plus 13 Jbeta primers). The data were produced by immunoSEQ multiplex PCR, yet TCRdb's version contains in-frame clones alone and is incomplete. The sample comprises over 65,000 clones, 60% to 80% of which are singletons, and around 3.4% rests with the top ten. The source material was PBMCs. The receptor source for this set is a man aged 45-65 years in good health and CMV-seronegative.

This clone has a handful of counts. The chain joins TRBV4-2 to TRBJ1-3, with 7 bases aligning to TRBD1. V trimming: 0 bases; J trimming: 1 base; junction bases outside the gene matches: 0. Germline CDR1 is LGHNA and CDR2 is YNFKEQ. The CDR3 runs to 15 residues. CDR3 protein: CASSQEQGSGNTIYF. The DNA for the CDR3 is TGTGCCAGCAGCCAAGAACAGGGGTCTGGAAACACCATATATTTT.

Only a few counts were recorded for this clone. The gene calls are TRBV7-8 and TRBJ2-1, with D uncertain. This CDR3 region has 17 residues. The germline V gene has CDR1 SGHVS and CDR2 FQNEAQ. Trimming cost V 5 bases and J 0 bases, with 17 bases left between them. CDR3 sequence (DNA): TGTGCCAGCAGCCAAAGAGGTCGATTAAGCTCCTACAATGAGCAGTTCTTC. It codes for CASSQRGRLSSYNEQFF.

The CDR3 DNA reads as TGTGCCAGCAGCGTAAGTGACAGAGCACCCTACAATGAGCAGTTCTTC. It translates to CASSVSDRAPYNEQFF. The V gene is TRBV9, the J gene TRBJ2-1; maybe TRBD1 (5 bases). Germline CDR1 is SGDLS and CDR2 is YYNGEE. The CDR3 runs to 16 residues. V lost 1 base and J lost 2, with 13 bases in between.

The genes are TRBV4-2 and TRBJ2-3; TRBD2 matches at 8 bases. The CDR3 contains 17 residues. V lost 4 bases and J lost 0; bases outside the gene matches: 9. CDR1 and CDR2 (germline): LGHNA, YNFKEQ. CDR3 nucleotide sequence: TGTGCCAGCAGCCGCCGAGGGAGCGGGGGCAGCACAGATACGCAGTATTTT. Its protein product is CASSRRGSGGSTDTQYF.

The J gene is TRBJ2-5, the V gene TRBV27; 15 bases are shared with TRBD2. Germline lookup yields CDR1 MNHEY and CDR2 SMNVEV (reference sequence). Losses at the gene ends were 4 bases for V and 7 bases for J; bases not matched to a gene: 13. The CDR3 has 18 amino acids. The CDR3 loop is CASSSIPRTSGGEGTQYF. CDR3 nucleotides: TGTGCCAGCAGTTCGATACCCCGGACTAGCGGGGGGGAGGGGACCCAGTACTTC.

The chain couples TRBV30 to TRBJ1-3; D gene ambiguous. The CDR3 is made up of 15 amino acids. Germline assignment: CDR1 GTSNPN and CDR2 SVGIG (reference sequence). V was trimmed by 1 base and J by 6 bases, leaving 16 bases between them. The CDR3: CAWSGVQIVVNTIYF. The CDR3, as DNA: TGTGCCTGGAGTGGGGTACAGATCGTGGTAAACACCATATATTTT.

J is TRBJ2-3 and V is TRBV6-1; 8 bases are a match to TRBD1. The CDR3 loop spans 15 amino acids. Losses at the gene ends were 2 bases for V and 3 bases for J; bases not matched to a gene: 4. Germline-derived CDR1 and CDR2 are MNHNS and SASEGT. This CDR3 reads CASSESGGRTDTQYF. In nucleotides, the CDR3 is TGTGCCAGCAGTGAATCAGGGGGCAGGACAGATACGCAGTATTTT.

A few counts support this clone. The chain couples TRBV5-1 to TRBJ2-6; possible D gene TRBD2, 6 bases. The germline V and J ends were trimmed by 2 bases and 0 bases, with 12 bases remaining between them. The CDR3 is 17 amino acids. Germline lookup yields CDR1 SGHRS and CDR2 YFSETQ. CDR3 residues: CASSLGTGSSGANVLTF. CDR3 sequence (DNA): TGCGCCAGCAGCTTAGGGACCGGGAGCTCTGGGGCCAACGTCCTGACTTTC. Drawing the rest from reference TRBV5-1 and TRBJ2-6, the complete variable domain is KAGVTQTPRYLIKTRGQQVTLSCSPISGHRSVSWYQQTPGQGLQFLFEYFSETQRNKGNFPGRFSGRQFSNSRSEMNVSTLELGDSALYLCASSLGTGSSGANVLTFGAGSRLTVL.

A few counts support this clone. CDR3 residues: CASSPGGNEQFF. Written as DNA, the CDR3 is TGTGCCAGCAGCCCCGGTGGCAATGAGCAGTTCTTC. The J gene is TRBJ2-1, the V gene TRBV7-8; no firm D call. Trimming took 5 bases from V and 6 from J, leaving 8 bases between them. Germline-derived CDR1 and CDR2 are SGHVS and FQNEAQ. The CDR3 contains 12 residues.

The chain is built from TRBV18 and TRBJ1-5; TRBD1 is a possible D gene (5 bases). Deletions cut 3 bases from V and 4 bases from J, with 10 bases between. The CDR3 totals 14 residues. Per the germline V gene, CDR1 is KGHSH and CDR2 is LQKENI. The CDR3 DNA sequence: TGTGCCAGCTCACCCGACAGACAAAATCAGCCCCAGCATTTT. Amino acid sequence: CASSPDRQNQPQHF.

The chain employs TRBV9 and TRBJ1-2; D remains unclear. The CDR3 is made up of 13 amino acids. Trimming shortened V by 0 bases and J by 7 bases, and 10 bases separated the two germline ends. The germline gives CDR1 SGDLS, CDR2 YYNGEE. As DNA, the CDR3 is TGTGCCAGCAGCGTAGCCCCCGGGATTGGCTACACCTTC. Encoded protein: CASSVAPGIGYTF.

V usage is TRBV29-1 and J usage is TRBJ1-1; TRBD1 aligns across 10 bases. Trimming took 7 bases from V and 7 from J; bases not matched to a gene: 12. The germline V gene has CDR1 SQVTM and CDR2 ANQGSEA. The CDR3 runs to 14 residues. The CDR3, as DNA: TGCAGCGGGGGGGACAGGGGCCGGCAGAGTGAAGCTTTCTTT. Its translation: CSGGDRGRQSEAFF. Complete variable domain (other parts from reference TRBV29-1 and TRBJ1-1): SAVISQKPSRDICQRGTSLTIQCQVDSQVTMMFWYRQQPGQSLTLIATANQGSEATYESGFVIDKFPISRPNLTFSTLTVSNMSPEDSSIYLCSGGDRGRQSEAFFGQGTRLTVV.

This clone was found once. The genes are TRBV18 and TRBJ1-1, with D uncertain. The germline CDR1 and CDR2 sequences are KGHSH and LQKENI. Deletions cut 6 bases from V and 7 bases from J, with 15 bases between. This CDR3 is built from 13 residues. The CDR3 protein is CASSEVLHGEAFF. In nucleotides, the CDR3 is TGTGCCAGCTCCGAGGTACTTCACGGTGAAGCTTTCTTT. The complete variable domain, with remaining parts taken from reference TRBV18 and TRBJ1-1, reads NAGVMQNPRHLVRRRGQEARLRCSPMKGHSHVYWYRQLPEEGLKFMVYLQKENIIDESGMPKERFSAEFPKEGPSILRIQQVVRGDSAAYFCASSEVLHGEAFFGQGTRLTVV.

The CDR3 region is CASSQTGVGYTF. CDR3 coding DNA: TGTGCCAGCAGCCAGACAGGGGTGGGCTACACCTTC. The V and J genes are TRBV7-9 and TRBJ1-2; 8 nucleotides line up with TRBD1. The J segment lost 8 bases and the V segment lost 5 bases, leaving 4 bases of the junction unmatched. Germline V lookup: CDR1 SEHNR, CDR2 FQNEAQ (reference sequence). CDR3 length equals 12 residues.

A few counts support this clone. This chain uses TRBV5-6 with TRBJ1-3, with D tentatively TRBD1 (6 bases). Trimming removed 1 base from V and 2 bases from J, with 10 bases in between. The V gene's germline CDR1 is SGHDT and CDR2 YYEEEE. The CDR3 loop spans 15 amino acids. The CDR3 DNA sequence: TGTGCCAGCAGCTTGAGAGGGACAACTGGAAACACCATATATTTT. Translating gives CASSLRGTTGNTIYF. The full variable domain, completed using reference TRBV5-6 and TRBJ1-3, is DAGVTQSPTHLIKTRGQQVTLRCSPKSGHDTVSWYQQALGQGPQFIFQYYEEEERQRGNFPDRFSGHQFPNYSSELNVNALLLGDSALYLCASSLRGTTGNTIYFGEGSWLTVV.

The CDR3 loop reads CASSYYPGVDNEQFF. CDR3 bases: TGTGCCAGCAGTTACTATCCAGGGGTCGACAATGAGCAGTTCTTC. V and J are TRBV6-5 and TRBJ2-1; a weak D match, TRBD1 (6 bases). CDR1 and CDR2 from the germline V gene are MNHEY and SVGAGI. V lost 1 base and J lost 5, with 12 bases in between. The CDR3 has 15 amino acids.

The chain couples TRBV28 to TRBJ1-2; a possible D gene is TRBD1 (5 bases). Germline loops: CDR1 MDHEN, CDR2 SYDVKM. The CDR3 runs to 13 residues. Trimming cost V 3 bases and J 5 bases, with 10 bases left between them. CDR3 coding DNA: TGTGCCAGCAGTTTGGGGCCTTCATATGGCTACACCTTC. Its translation is CASSLGPSYGYTF.